The 22 T cell receptor beta chains below come from one sample, sequenced in a study of blood T cell repertoires in COVID-19. Data came from immunoSEQ multiplex PCR; TCRdb stores just in-frame clones and leaves some out. The table has roughly 240,000 clones, about 87% seen once; the top ten hold 2.5% to 3%. The specimen sequenced was PBMCs or T cells enriched from blood (not recorded which). Receptors were obtained from a woman between 25 and 40 years old with acute COVID-19.

The rearrangement uses TRBV27 and TRBJ2-1, with 8 bases matching TRBD2. The germline gives CDR1 MNHEY, CDR2 SMNVEV (reference sequence). This CDR3 spans 14 amino acids. The V segment lost 3 bases and the J segment 5 bases; nucleotides outside the gene matches: 3. CDR3 sequence reads: CASSFPGGHNEQFF. CDR3 nucleotides: TGTGCCAGCAGTTTCCCGGGGGGGCACAATGAGCAGTTCTTC.

The chain recombines TRBV2 with TRBJ1-5; D is unclear. In germline, CDR1 is SNHLY, CDR2 FYNNEI. This CDR3 is 12 amino acids long. Deletions cut 4 bases from V and 5 bases from J, with 6 bases between. DNA for the CDR3: TGTGCCAGCAGTGCAGAGGATCAGCCCCAGCATTTT. Translation gives CASSAEDQPQHF.

The count of this clone is one. V usage is TRBV6-4 and J usage is TRBJ1-1; D not certain. Germline CDR1 and CDR2: MRHNA and SNTAGT. V was pared by 3 bases and J by 11 bases, with 10 bases between. The CDR3 covers 11 residues. The CDR3 DNA follows: TGTGCCAGCAGTGATGGAGGGCTGGCTTTCTTT. Amino acids: CASSDGGLAFF.

The V and J genes are TRBV2 and TRBJ1-1; 9 bases line up with TRBD1. The CDR3 totals 14 residues. The J segment lost 5 bases and the V segment lost 5 bases, leaving 6 bases of the junction unmatched. In germline, CDR1 is SNHLY, CDR2 FYNNEI. The CDR3 DNA follows: TGTGCCAGCAGTCGGGACAGGGAAGTTACTGAAGCTTTCTTT. Its translation: CASSRDREVTEAFF.

The J gene is TRBJ1-6, the V gene TRBV7-8; D perhaps matches TRBD1 (5 bases). Germline V CDR1 and CDR2: SGHVS, FQNEAQ. This CDR3 spans 14 amino acids. Trimming removed 0 bases from V and 9 bases from J, with 9 bases in between. Here the CDR3 DNA reads TGTGCCAGCAGCTTAGCACAGGACGTTTCACCCCTCCACTTT. Its protein is CASSLAQDVSPLHF.

The chain joins TRBV29-1 to TRBJ1-1; 10 nucleotides match TRBD1. The CDR3 is 14 amino acids. Germline CDR1 and CDR2: SQVTM and ANQGSEA. Trimming removed 6 bases from V and 5 bases from J; junction bases left unmatched: 9. The CDR3 region is CSVLFPGQGTEAFF. CDR3 coding DNA: TGCAGCGTCCTATTTCCGGGACAGGGGACTGAAGCTTTCTTT.

V and J are TRBV10-3 and TRBJ1-4; D remains ambiguous. Trimming cost V 4 bases and J 8 bases, with 11 bases left between them. Germline V gives CDR1 ENHRY, CDR2 SYGVKD. The CDR3 has 13 residues. CDR3: CAISVAVEEKLFF. DNA of the CDR3: TGTGCCATCAGTGTCGCGGTGGAGGAAAAACTGTTTTTT.

This clone was recorded only once. This chain links TRBV19 with TRBJ1-5; no clear D gene. The CDR3 extends over 13 amino acids. Germline V gives CDR1 LNHDA, CDR2 SQIVND (reference sequence). Trimming took 3 bases from V and 7 from J, leaving 10 bases between them. CDR3 coding DNA: TGTGCCAGTAGTATCCGGGTTCGGCAGCCCCAGCATTTT. Protein product: CASSIRVRQPQHF. The full variable domain, its missing parts supplied by reference TRBV19 and TRBJ1-5, is DGGITQSPKYLFRKEGQNVTLSCEQNLNHDAMYWYRQDPGQGLRLIYYSQIVNDFQKGDIAEGYSVSREKKESFPLTVTSAQKNPTAFYLCASSIRVRQPQHFGDGTRLSIL.

The rearrangement joins TRBV6-5 to TRBJ1-4, with TRBD1 matching 10 bases. The germline CDR1 and CDR2 sequences are MNHEY and SVGAGI. The CDR3 sequence is 15 residues long. The V segment lost 5 bases and the J segment 7 bases; nucleotides outside the gene matches: 7. In DNA, the CDR3 is TGTGCCAGCAGTCCCGGGACAGGGGTGGGTGAAAAACTGTTTTTT. Protein: CASSPGTGVGEKLFF.

J is TRBJ1-1 and V is TRBV15; TRBD1 agrees at 7 bases. Germline CDR1 LNHNV, CDR2 YYDKDF (reference sequence). This CDR3 region has 13 residues. V lost 2 bases to trimming and J lost 8 bases; unmatched junction nucleotides: 5. The CDR3 protein is CATSRSGTDEAFF. CDR3 DNA sequence: TGTGCCACCAGCAGATCGGGGACAGACGAAGCTTTCTTT.

The rearrangement links TRBV6-5 to TRBJ1-1; TRBD1 matches 7 bases. This CDR3 spans 15 amino acids. Trimming cost V 6 bases and J 3 bases; bases outside gene matches: 10. Germline loops: CDR1 MNHEY, CDR2 SVGAGI. CDR3 DNA sequence: TGTGCCAGCAGAAAGGACGACAGGGCTGACACTGAAGCTTTCTTT. Amino acids: CASRKDDRADTEAFF.

This clone was counted only a few times. V usage is TRBV30 and J usage is TRBJ1-2; no clear D. The V and J ends lost 0 bases and 4 bases respectively, with 9 bases between them. The CDR3 covers 13 residues. Germline V gene lookup returns CDR1 GTSNPN and CDR2 SVGIG (reference sequence). DNA of the CDR3: TGTGCCTGGAGTGTACGTAACGGCTATGGCTACACCTTC. Translated: CAWSVRNGYGYTF. Supplemented by reference TRBV30 and TRBJ1-2, the full variable domain reads SQTIHQWPATLVQPVGSPLSLECTVEGTSNPNLYWYRQAAGRGLQLLFYSVGIGQISSEVPQNLSASRPQDRQFILSSKKLLLSDSGFYLCAWSVRNGYGYTFGSGTRLTVV.

CDR3 DNA: TGTGCCAGTAGTATTGAACTAGCGGAATACAATGAGCAGTTCTTC. Translating gives CASSIELAEYNEQFF. The rearrangement links TRBV19 to TRBJ2-1, with 8 bases lining up with TRBD2. Germline CDR1 reads LNHDA; CDR2 reads SQIVND (reference sequence). J gave up 4 bases and V 3 bases, and 5 bases lay outside the gene matches. The CDR3 is made up of 15 amino acids.

In this sample, this clone turned up once. This CDR3 reads CATSNQPPSGGETQYF. DNA of the CDR3: TGTGCCACCAGCAATCAGCCCCCTAGCGGGGGGGAGACCCAGTACTTC. The chain uses TRBV15 and TRBJ2-5; 11 nucleotides match TRBD2. There are 16 residues in the CDR3. The V gene's germline CDR1 is LNHNV and CDR2 YYDKDF (reference sequence). With V trimmed by 4 bases and J by 5 bases, 9 bases remained unmatched.

The chain is built from TRBV30 and TRBJ2-3, with unresolved D. The CDR3 spans 16 residues. V dropped 4 bases and J dropped 0 bases, with 17 bases sitting between them. The germline gives CDR1 GTSNPN, CDR2 SVGIG (reference sequence). CDR3 DNA sequence: TGTGCCTGGATCTTCCCTGGCAGTTCTAGCACAGATACGCAGTATTTT. It translates to CAWIFPGSSSTDTQYF.

CDR3 nucleotides: TGTGCCAGCAGCTTGGATACTCTCGGTTGGAATCAGCCCCAGCATTTT. It codes for CASSLDTLGWNQPQHF. This chain connects TRBV5-5 to TRBJ1-5; D is ambiguous. This CDR3 has 16 amino acids. Germline V lookup: CDR1 SGHKS, CDR2 YYEKEE (reference sequence). V shed 0 bases and J shed 4 bases, with 14 bases lying between them.

V is TRBV6-1 and J is TRBJ1-6; D unclear. CDR3 length: 15 residues. Germline V gives CDR1 MNHNS, CDR2 SASEGT. The ends were cut back, 3 bases at V and 7 bases at J, with 13 bases in the middle. The CDR3 DNA reads TGTGCCAGCAGTGAGGCGGGAGGGCCCAATTCACCCCTCCACTTT. Translation gives CASSEAGGPNSPLHF.

This clone was observed a single time. The V call is TRBV27, the J call TRBJ2-3; no clear D gene. Trimming pared 6 bases from V and 1 base from J, leaving 8 bases between. CDR1 is MNHEY, CDR2 SMNVEV, per germline (reference sequence). The CDR3 totals 13 residues. The DNA of the CDR3 is TGTGCCAGCAGACGGTCCCGCACAGATACGCAGTATTTT. This translates into CASRRSRTDTQYF.

As DNA, the CDR3 is TGTGCCACCAGCAGAGGTCGGGGGAGGGAACTCGTGAGTGAAAAACTGTTTTTT. As protein: CATSRGRGRELVSEKLFF. The rearrangement links TRBV15 to TRBJ1-4; a possible D gene is TRBD1 (5 bases). Germline loops: CDR1 LNHNV, CDR2 YYDKDF (reference sequence). Trimming removed 1 base from V and 7 bases from J, with 22 bases in between. The CDR3 is 18 amino acids. Filled out from reference TRBV15 and TRBJ1-4, the complete variable domain reads DAMVIQNPRYQVTQFGKPVTLSCSQTLNHNVMYWYQQKSSQAPKLLFHYYDKDFNNEADTPDNFQSRRPNTSFCFLDIRSPGLGDTAMYLCATSRGRGRELVSEKLFFGSGTQLSVL.

V gene TRBV11-3 combines with J gene TRBJ2-2; TRBD1 matches at 8 bases. The CDR3 runs to 16 residues. The junction had 8 bases not matched to a gene; V was cut back by 5 bases and J by 3 bases. Looked up from germline, CDR1 is SGHNT and CDR2 is YENEEA. The CDR3 DNA reads TGTGCCAGCAGCCCAGCCAGGGGGCGGGACACCGGGGAGCTGTTTTTT. Protein product: CASSPARGRDTGELFF.

This chain links TRBV7-8 with TRBJ1-5, with D maybe TRBD1 (5 bases). In germline, CDR1 is SGHVS, CDR2 FQNEAQ. The CDR3 runs to 17 residues. The ends were cut back, 5 bases at V and 7 bases at J, with 24 bases in the middle. The CDR3 nucleotides read TGTGCCAGCAGCCCGACCATATCCAGTGCAGGGTGGCAGCCCCAGCATTTT. Its translation: CASSPTISSAGWQPQHF.

The chain carries TRBV10-2 and TRBJ1-2; D might be TRBD1 (6 bases). The germline V and J ends were trimmed by 7 bases and 8 bases, with 23 bases remaining between them. The CDR3 spans 15 residues. The germline gives CDR1 WSHSY, CDR2 SAAADI. The DNA of the CDR3 is TGCGCCAGCAATGACAGGTCCACCCCCCAGGCGGGCTACACCTTC. It is translated as CASNDRSTPQAGYTF.